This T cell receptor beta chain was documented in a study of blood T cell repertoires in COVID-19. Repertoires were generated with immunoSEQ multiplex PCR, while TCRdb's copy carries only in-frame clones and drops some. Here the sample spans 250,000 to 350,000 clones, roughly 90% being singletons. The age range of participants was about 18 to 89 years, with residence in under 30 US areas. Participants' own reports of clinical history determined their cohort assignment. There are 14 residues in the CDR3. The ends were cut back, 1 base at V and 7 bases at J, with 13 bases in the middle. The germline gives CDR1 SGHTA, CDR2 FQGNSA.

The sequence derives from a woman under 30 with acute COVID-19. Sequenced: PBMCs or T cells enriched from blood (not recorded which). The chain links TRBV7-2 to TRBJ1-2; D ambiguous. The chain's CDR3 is CASSLGPGGGGYTF. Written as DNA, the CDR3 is TGTGCCAGCAGCTTAGGGCCCGGAGGTGGTGGCTACACCTTC.